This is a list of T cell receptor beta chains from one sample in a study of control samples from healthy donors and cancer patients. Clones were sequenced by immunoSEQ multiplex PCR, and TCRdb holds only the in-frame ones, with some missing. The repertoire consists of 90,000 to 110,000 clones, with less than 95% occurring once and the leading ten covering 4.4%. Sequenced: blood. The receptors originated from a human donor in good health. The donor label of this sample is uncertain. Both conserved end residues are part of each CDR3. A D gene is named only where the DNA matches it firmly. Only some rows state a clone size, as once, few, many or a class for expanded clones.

CDR3 DNA: TGCAGCGTTGCCAGCGGGCGATTGCAAGAGACCCAGTACTTC
CDR3 protein: CSVASGRLQETQYF
J gene: TRBJ2-5
clone size: -
V gene: TRBV29-1
D gene: -
CDR3 length: 14

CDR3 DNA: TGTGCCAGCAGTGAAGGAGAAAACACTGAAGCTTTCTTT
CDR3 protein: CASSEGENTEAFF
J gene: TRBJ1-1
clone size: -
V gene: TRBV2
D gene: -
CDR3 length: 13

CDR3 DNA: TGTGCCAGCAGCCAGGCAGGGAGTACTCATTCACCCCTCCACTTT
CDR3 protein: CASSQAGSTHSPLHF
J gene: TRBJ1-6
clone size: -
V gene: TRBV3-1/TRBV3-2
D gene: -
CDR3 length: 15

CDR3 DNA: TGTGCCAGCAGCACCGGGGGGACTGGAAACACCATATATTTT
CDR3 protein: CASSTGGTGNTIYF
J gene: TRBJ1-3
clone size: -
V gene: TRBV3-1/TRBV3-2
D gene: -
CDR3 length: 14

CDR3 DNA: TGCGCCAGCGGGTCTAGCGAAACCCGGACAGGGAGGTTATGCTACACCTTC
CDR3 protein: CASGSSETRTGRLCYTF
J gene: TRBJ1-2
clone size: -
V gene: TRBV23-1
D gene: TRBD1
CDR3 length: 17

CDR3 DNA: TGTGCCAGCAGCTTAGACGAGAGATCTGGAAACACCATATATTTT
CDR3 protein: CASSLDERSGNTIYF
J gene: TRBJ1-3
clone size: -
V gene: TRBV5-8
D gene: -
CDR3 length: 15

CDR3 DNA: TGTGCCAGCAGTGAAGTTGGTAGGGGCTCCCAGCCCCAGCATTTT
CDR3 protein: CASSEVGRGSQPQHF
J gene: TRBJ1-5
clone size: -
V gene: TRBV6-1
D gene: -
CDR3 length: 15

CDR3 DNA: TGTGCCAGCAGCCCCGGGACAGGGGGTCCCCAAGAGACCCAGTACTTC
CDR3 protein: CASSPGTGGPQETQYF
J gene: TRBJ2-5
clone size: -
V gene: TRBV11-1
D gene: TRBD1
CDR3 length: 16

CDR3 DNA: TGTGCCACGACAGGGGCAAACACCATATATTTT
CDR3 protein: CATTGANTIYF
J gene: TRBJ1-3
clone size: -
V gene: TRBV10-3
D gene: TRBD1
CDR3 length: 11

CDR3 DNA: TGTGCCAGCAGCCGAAGGGAGACCCAGTACTTC
CDR3 protein: CASSRRETQYF
J gene: TRBJ2-5
clone size: -
V gene: TRBV7-2
D gene: -
CDR3 length: 11

CDR3 DNA: TGTGCCAGCAGCTTAGCCGGGACAGATACGCAGTATTTT
CDR3 protein: CASSLAGTDTQYF
J gene: TRBJ2-3
clone size: -
V gene: TRBV11-2
D gene: -
CDR3 length: 13

CDR3 DNA: TGTGCCAGCAGCCATACAGGGGGGGCGGCTGAAGCTTTCTTT
CDR3 protein: CASSHTGGAAEAFF
J gene: TRBJ1-1
clone size: once
V gene: TRBV7-2
D gene: TRBD1
CDR3 length: 14

CDR3 DNA: TGTGCCATCGAGGCCACCCGCACAGATACGCAGTATTTT
CDR3 protein: CAIEATRTDTQYF
J gene: TRBJ2-3
clone size: -
V gene: TRBV10-3
D gene: -
CDR3 length: 13

CDR3 DNA: TGTGCCAGCAGCCACTCCTTAAGGGGACGTACGCAAGAGACCCAGTACTTC
CDR3 protein: CASSHSLRGRTQETQYF
J gene: TRBJ2-5
clone size: -
V gene: TRBV3-1/TRBV3-2
D gene: -
CDR3 length: 17

CDR3 DNA: TGCGCCAGCAGCCCAGGACAGGCTGGGGCCAACGTCCTGACTTTC
CDR3 protein: CASSPGQAGANVLTF
J gene: TRBJ2-6
clone size: -
V gene: TRBV5-1
D gene: TRBD1
CDR3 length: 15

CDR3 DNA: TGTGGGACTAGCGGGGGGGCCGACACCGGGGAGCTGTTTTTT
CDR3 protein: CGTSGGADTGELFF
J gene: TRBJ2-2
clone size: -
V gene: TRBV25-1
D gene: TRBD2
CDR3 length: 14

CDR3 DNA: TGTGCCAGTCGTCCAGCGGGGGGTAAAGAGACCCAGTACTTC
CDR3 protein: CASRPAGGKETQYF
J gene: TRBJ2-5
clone size: -
V gene: TRBV19
D gene: TRBD2
CDR3 length: 14

CDR3 DNA: TGTGCCAGCAGCTTACGCTGGAGGGACGAGCAGTTCTTC
CDR3 protein: CASSLRWRDEQFF
J gene: TRBJ2-1
clone size: -
V gene: TRBV7-8
D gene: -
CDR3 length: 13

CDR3 DNA: TGTGCCAGCAGCTTAACCGATTATGCCACAGATACGCAGTATTTT
CDR3 protein: CASSLTDYATDTQYF
J gene: TRBJ2-3
clone size: -
V gene: TRBV3-1/TRBV3-2
D gene: -
CDR3 length: 15

CDR3 DNA: TGTGCCAGTAGTCAGGACAGGGGGTTTTCTGGGGCCAACGTCCTGACTTTC
CDR3 protein: CASSQDRGFSGANVLTF
J gene: TRBJ2-6
clone size: -
V gene: TRBV19
D gene: TRBD1
CDR3 length: 17

CDR3 DNA: TGTGCCACGGTCAGGGACAAGGTGAACACTGAAGCTTTCTTT
CDR3 protein: CATVRDKVNTEAFF
J gene: TRBJ1-1
clone size: -
V gene: TRBV19
D gene: -
CDR3 length: 14

CDR3 DNA: TGTGCCAGTATGAGGGCTTCTAACACTGAAGCTTTCTTT
CDR3 protein: CASMRASNTEAFF
J gene: TRBJ1-1
clone size: -
V gene: TRBV19
D gene: -
CDR3 length: 13

CDR3 DNA: TGTGCCAGTATCCCTAGAAGTGGGTCTGGGGCCAACGTCCTGACTTTC
CDR3 protein: CASIPRSGSGANVLTF
J gene: TRBJ2-6
clone size: -
V gene: TRBV19
D gene: -
CDR3 length: 16

CDR3 DNA: TGCGCCAGCAGAACAGGGTTGTTGTCCGGGGAGCTGTTTTTT
CDR3 protein: CASRTGLLSGELFF
J gene: TRBJ2-2
clone size: -
V gene: TRBV5-1
D gene: -
CDR3 length: 14

CDR3 DNA: TGTGCCTTCACCCCCCTGCGAGGTGAAAAACTGTTTTTT
CDR3 protein: CAFTPLRGEKLFF
J gene: TRBJ1-4
clone size: -
V gene: TRBV30
D gene: -
CDR3 length: 13

CDR3 DNA: TGTGCCAGCAGCCCCTCCTCCAGGGCTAGCGGGGTTAGTGGAAATACGCAGTATTTT
CDR3 protein: CASSPSSRASGVSGNTQYF
J gene: TRBJ2-3
clone size: -
V gene: TRBV7-8
D gene: TRBD2
CDR3 length: 19

CDR3 DNA: TGTGCCAGCAGCTCGGACAGGGTTGGTAATTCACCCCTCCACTTT
CDR3 protein: CASSSDRVGNSPLHF
J gene: TRBJ1-6
clone size: -
V gene: TRBV7-8
D gene: TRBD1
CDR3 length: 15

CDR3 DNA: TGTGCCAGCAGCGTAGAGGACAGAAACACTGAAGCTTTCTTT
CDR3 protein: CASSVEDRNTEAFF
J gene: TRBJ1-1
clone size: -
V gene: TRBV9
D gene: -
CDR3 length: 14

CDR3 DNA: TGTGCCAGCTCGCGGGACAGGGGCAATGAGCAGTTCTTC
CDR3 protein: CASSRDRGNEQFF
J gene: TRBJ2-1
clone size: -
V gene: TRBV12-3/TRBV12-4
D gene: TRBD1
CDR3 length: 13

CDR3 DNA: TGCGCCAGCAGTGGGAACACCGGGGAGCTGTTTTTT
CDR3 protein: CASSGNTGELFF
J gene: TRBJ2-2
clone size: -
V gene: TRBV5-1
D gene: -
CDR3 length: 12

CDR3 DNA: TGTGCCAGCAGCTTACCCCGGGACAGGGGGAATATGAACACTGAAGCTTTCTTT
CDR3 protein: CASSLPRDRGNMNTEAFF
J gene: TRBJ1-1
clone size: -
V gene: TRBV7-9
D gene: TRBD1
CDR3 length: 18

CDR3 DNA: TGTGCCAGCAGCTTCCAGGGATCAGATACGCAGTATTTT
CDR3 protein: CASSFQGSDTQYF
J gene: TRBJ2-3
clone size: -
V gene: TRBV13
D gene: -
CDR3 length: 13

CDR3 DNA: TGTGCCAGCAAGTCGGGACAGTATTTCGACGAGCAGTACTTC
CDR3 protein: CASKSGQYFDEQYF
J gene: TRBJ2-7
clone size: -
V gene: TRBV6-5
D gene: TRBD1
CDR3 length: 14

CDR3 DNA: TGTGCCAGCAGCCGGACCCCAGGCACAGATACGCAGTATTTT
CDR3 protein: CASSRTPGTDTQYF
J gene: TRBJ2-3
clone size: -
V gene: TRBV7-2
D gene: -
CDR3 length: 14

CDR3 DNA: TGTGCCAGTAGTATTGCCCTAAACAGGGGCTACACCTTC
CDR3 protein: CASSIALNRGYTF
J gene: TRBJ1-2
clone size: -
V gene: TRBV19
D gene: -
CDR3 length: 13

CDR3 DNA: TGTGCCAGCAGCCAAGGTCTGGCTGGGGATTCACCCCTCCACTTT
CDR3 protein: CASSQGLAGDSPLHF
J gene: TRBJ1-6
clone size: -
V gene: TRBV14
D gene: -
CDR3 length: 15

CDR3 DNA: TGTGCCAGCAGCCCAGGACAGGGAGCAAATACGCAGTATTTT
CDR3 protein: CASSPGQGANTQYF
J gene: TRBJ2-3
clone size: few
V gene: TRBV11-2
D gene: TRBD1
CDR3 length: 14

CDR3 DNA: TGTGCCACCAGTAGTGACAGACCCAATGAGCAGTTCTTC
CDR3 protein: CATSSDRPNEQFF
J gene: TRBJ2-1
clone size: -
V gene: TRBV24-1
D gene: -
CDR3 length: 13

CDR3 DNA: TGTGCCAGCAGTCGTCGGACTCTCGGTGAAAAACTGTTTTTT
CDR3 protein: CASSRRTLGEKLFF
J gene: TRBJ1-4
clone size: -
V gene: TRBV6-5
D gene: -
CDR3 length: 14

CDR3 DNA: TGTGCCAGTAGTCCCGGGACAGGTGGCAATTCACCCCTCCACTTT
CDR3 protein: CASSPGTGGNSPLHF
J gene: TRBJ1-6
clone size: -
V gene: TRBV19
D gene: TRBD1
CDR3 length: 15

CDR3 DNA: TGTGCCAGCAGTCGACAGGGAAAAGATCAGCCCCAGCATTTT
CDR3 protein: CASSRQGKDQPQHF
J gene: TRBJ1-5
clone size: -
V gene: TRBV6-5
D gene: TRBD1
CDR3 length: 14

CDR3 DNA: TGTGCCAGCAGTTTAGGCAGGGGAATCTACGAGCAGTACTTC
CDR3 protein: CASSLGRGIYEQYF
J gene: TRBJ2-7
clone size: -
V gene: TRBV27
D gene: -
CDR3 length: 14

CDR3 DNA: TGTGCCAGCAGTCTCAGGGGTTTGGGGGCCAACGTCCTGACTTTC
CDR3 protein: CASSLRGLGANVLTF
J gene: TRBJ2-6
clone size: -
V gene: TRBV3-1/TRBV3-2
D gene: -
CDR3 length: 15